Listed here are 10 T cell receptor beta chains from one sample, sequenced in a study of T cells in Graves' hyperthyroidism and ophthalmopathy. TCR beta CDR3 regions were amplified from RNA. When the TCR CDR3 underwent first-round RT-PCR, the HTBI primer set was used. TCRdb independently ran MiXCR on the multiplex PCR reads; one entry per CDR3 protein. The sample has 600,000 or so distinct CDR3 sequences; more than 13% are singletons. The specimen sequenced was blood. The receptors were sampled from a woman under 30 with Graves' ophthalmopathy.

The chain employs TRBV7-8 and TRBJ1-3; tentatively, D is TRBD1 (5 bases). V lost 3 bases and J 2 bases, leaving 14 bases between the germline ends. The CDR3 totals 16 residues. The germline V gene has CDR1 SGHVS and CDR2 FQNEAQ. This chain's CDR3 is CASSFPGDWAGNTIYF. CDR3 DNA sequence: TGTGCCAGCAGCTTTCCTGGGGACTGGGCTGGAAACACCATATATTTT.

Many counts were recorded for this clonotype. The CDR3 reads CASSFVVGGSFGQPYEQYF. The DNA for the CDR3 is TGTGCCAGCAGTTTCGTAGTTGGGGGGTCATTTGGACAGCCCTACGAGCAGTACTTC. The V call is TRBV27, the J call TRBJ2-7; D is possibly TRBD1 or TRBD2 (6 bases each). CDR1 MNHEY and CDR2 SMNVEV come from the germline V gene (reference sequence). The CDR3 has 19 amino acids. V lost 3 bases and J lost 2, with 26 bases in between.

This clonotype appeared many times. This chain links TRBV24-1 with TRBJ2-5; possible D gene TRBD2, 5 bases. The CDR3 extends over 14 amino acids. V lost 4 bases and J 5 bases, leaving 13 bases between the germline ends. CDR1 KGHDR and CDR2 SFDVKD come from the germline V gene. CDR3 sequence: CATSDWTSIETQYF. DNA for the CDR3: TGTGCCACCAGTGACTGGACTTCGATCGAGACCCAGTACTTC.

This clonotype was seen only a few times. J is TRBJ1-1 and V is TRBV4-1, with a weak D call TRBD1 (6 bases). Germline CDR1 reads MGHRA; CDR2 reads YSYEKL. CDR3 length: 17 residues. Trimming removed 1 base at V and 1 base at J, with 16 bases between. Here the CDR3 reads CASSQVSTGRRNTEAFF. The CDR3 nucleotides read TGCGCCAGCAGCCAAGTGAGCACAGGGAGACGGAACACTGAAGCTTTCTTT.

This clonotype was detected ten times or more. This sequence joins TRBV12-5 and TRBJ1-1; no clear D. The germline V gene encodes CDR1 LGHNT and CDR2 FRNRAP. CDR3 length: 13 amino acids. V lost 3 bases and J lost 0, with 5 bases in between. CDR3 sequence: CASGFNMNTEAFF. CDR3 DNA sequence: TGTGCTAGTGGTTTTAATATGAACACTGAAGCTTTCTTT. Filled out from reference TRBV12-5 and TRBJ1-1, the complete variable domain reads DARVTQTPRHKVTEMGQEVTMRCQPILGHNTVFWYRQTMMQGLELLAYFRNRAPLDDSGMPKDRFSAEMPDATLATLKIQPSEPRDSAVYFCASGFNMNTEAFFGQGTRLTVV.

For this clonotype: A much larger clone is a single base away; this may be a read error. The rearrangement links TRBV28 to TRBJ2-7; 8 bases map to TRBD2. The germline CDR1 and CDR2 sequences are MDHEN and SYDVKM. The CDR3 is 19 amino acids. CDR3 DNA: TGTGCCGGCAGTTTAGGTGTGGGACTAGGAGGACCCCTCTCCTACGAGCAGTACTTC. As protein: CAGSLGVGLGGPLSYEQYF.

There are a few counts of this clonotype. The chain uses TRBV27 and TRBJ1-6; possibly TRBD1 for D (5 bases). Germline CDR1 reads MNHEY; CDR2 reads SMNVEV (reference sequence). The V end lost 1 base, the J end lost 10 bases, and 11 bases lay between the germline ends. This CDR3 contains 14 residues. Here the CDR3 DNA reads TGTGCCAGCAGTTTATTAGGGGTGGACTCACCCCTCCACTTT. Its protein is CASSLLGVDSPLHF.

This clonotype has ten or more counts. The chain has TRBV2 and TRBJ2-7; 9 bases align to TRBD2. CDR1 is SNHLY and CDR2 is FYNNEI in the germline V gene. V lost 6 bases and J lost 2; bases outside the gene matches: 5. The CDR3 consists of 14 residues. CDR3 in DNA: TGTGCCAGCAGGATAGCGGGAGCACCCTACGAGCAGTACTTC. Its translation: CASRIAGAPYEQYF.

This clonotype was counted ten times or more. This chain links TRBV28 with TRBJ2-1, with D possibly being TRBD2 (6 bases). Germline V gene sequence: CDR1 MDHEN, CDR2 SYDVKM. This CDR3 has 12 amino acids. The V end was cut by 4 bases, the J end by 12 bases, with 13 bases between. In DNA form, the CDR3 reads TGTGCCAGCAGTTCACCGGGACTTCTGCAGTTCTTC. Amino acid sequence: CASSSPGLLQFF.

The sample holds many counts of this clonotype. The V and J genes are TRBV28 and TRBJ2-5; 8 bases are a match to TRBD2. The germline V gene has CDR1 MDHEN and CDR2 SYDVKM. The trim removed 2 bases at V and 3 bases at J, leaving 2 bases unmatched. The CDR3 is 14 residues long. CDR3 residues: CASSLVGREETQYF. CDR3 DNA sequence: TGTGCCAGCAGTTTAGTCGGGAGGGAAGAGACCCAGTACTTC.